The T cell receptor beta chain under discussion was sequenced for a study of cytotoxic CD8 clonotypes in ibrutinib-treated CLL. About the research overall: Among responders, roughly 25 were partial and 2 complete; after median about 70 months, about 15 stayed remitted and some 12 progressed.

Looked up from germline, CDR1 is MNHNS and CDR2 is SASEGT. This CDR3 is 13 amino acids long. Trimming took off 4 bases at V and 8 bases at J, with 11 bases between the two ends. Profiling relied on immunoSEQ multiplex PCR, and the TCRdb table lists in-frame clones only, not all of them. The data contain 97,000 or so clones, roughly 80% of them singletons. The sequence was obtained from a human donor with chronic lymphocytic leukemia. The rearrangement links TRBV6-1 to TRBJ1-4; D gene unclear. Sequenced here: PBMCs, sampled after 12 months of ibrutinib treatment. CDR3 nucleotides: TGTGCCAGCAGTGGACCCTTTGTAGAAAAACTGTTTTTT. Its translation is CASSGPFVEKLFF.